This TCR beta chain derives from a study of blood T cells in healthy people across ages. Whole-study findings and limits: Whereas aged donors had fewer naive CD4+ cells, long-lived donors had more of them and higher diversity. Underestimates were what the diversity estimates from one million T cells were considered to be.

Together with a sample-barcoded 5' primer, a J-beta primer mix was included in a second PCR lasting about 6 to 11 cycles. TCRdb reanalysed the 5' RACE reads using MiXCR and keeps one entry per CDR3 protein. The sample carries roughly 2 million distinct CDR3 sequences, 49% recorded once. The CDR3 consists of 15 residues. The V end lost 4 bases, the J end lost 0 bases, and 13 bases lay between the germline ends. Germline V gene lookup returns CDR1 SGHRS and CDR2 YFSETQ. As regards this clonotype: Its antigen is unknown.

Investigators took approximately 10 milliliters of peripheral blood from every donor. The TCR sequence derives from a woman in her 40s in good health. Material for sequencing was blood. This chain links TRBV5-1 with TRBJ1-2; D is undetermined. In DNA form, the CDR3 reads TGCGCCAGCAGCCTGGGAGGGAAACCTAACTATGGCTACACCTTC. Its protein product is CASSLGGKPNYGYTF.